Shown below are 11 T cell receptor beta chains from a single sample sequenced in a study of identical twins. TCRdb analysed the 5' RACE reads with MiXCR anew, one entry per CDR3 protein. The table lists around 240,000 distinct CDR3 sequences, about 10% of them singletons. Sequencing was performed on memory T cells sorted from blood. These receptors were obtained from a man aged 45-65 years in good health.

The V gene is TRBV18, the J gene TRBJ1-4; D uncertain. This CDR3 has 15 residues. Trimming removed 2 bases at V and 8 bases at J, with 15 bases between. In germline, CDR1 is KGHSH, CDR2 LQKENI. This CDR3 is CASSPIGIGREKLFF. CDR3 nucleotide sequence: TGTGCCAGCTCACCAATCGGGATAGGTCGGGAAAAACTGTTTTTT.

The chain is built from TRBV6-2 or TRBV6-3 and TRBJ2-3, with TRBD2 matching 8 bases. V gave up 5 bases and J gave up 7 bases; unmatched junction bases: 5. Looked up from germline, CDR1 is MNHEY and CDR2 is SVGEGT. This CDR3 has 13 amino acids. The CDR3 loop reads CASSRGGRNTQYF. The CDR3, as DNA: TGTGCCAGCAGTCGGGGGGGCAGAAATACGCAGTATTTT.

At least ten counts were recorded for this clonotype. V gene TRBV12-3 or TRBV12-4 combines with J gene TRBJ2-1; maybe TRBD1 (6 bases). The CDR3 sequence is 10 residues long. The V and J ends lost 6 bases and 10 bases respectively, with 7 bases between them. The chain's CDR3 is CASRGAEQFF. CDR3 nucleotides: TGTGCCAGCAGGGGGGCGGAGCAGTTCTTC.

V usage is TRBV18 and J usage is TRBJ1-4; 8 nucleotides align to TRBD1. Germline-derived CDR1 and CDR2 are KGHSH and LQKENI. V lost 3 bases and J lost 8; bases outside the gene matches: 5. The length of the CDR3 is 14 residues. CDR3 protein: CASSPTGVNEKLFF. CDR3 nucleotide sequence: TGTGCCAGCTCACCGACAGGGGTGAACGAAAAACTGTTTTTT.

This clonotype has just a few counts. Here the CDR3 reads CASSPTGGTVTDTQYF. The CDR3 DNA reads as TGCGCCAGCAGCCCCACCGGGGGGACAGTCACAGATACGCAGTATTTT. The chain combines TRBV5-1 with TRBJ2-3, with D perhaps TRBD1 or TRBD2 (7 bases each). Germline V gene sequence: CDR1 SGHRS, CDR2 YFSETQ. CDR3 length: 16 residues. Trimming removed 4 bases from V and 2 bases from J, with 17 bases in between.

This chain joins TRBV28 and TRBJ1-4, with TRBD1 as a possible D gene (5 bases). This CDR3 has 16 amino acids. V was shortened by 4 bases and J by 7 bases, with 19 bases between the two germline ends. Germline V lookup: CDR1 MDHEN, CDR2 SYDVKM. The CDR3 DNA reads TGTGCCAGCAGTTCGACCGGTTGGGACTCATCTGAAAAACTGTTTTTT. It encodes CASSSTGWDSSEKLFF.

The gene calls are TRBV6-2 or TRBV6-3 and TRBJ1-6, with TRBD1 matching over 9 bases. V dropped 1 base and J dropped 12; count of bases not matched to a gene: 7. The CDR3 extends over 15 amino acids. The germline CDR1 and CDR2 sequences are MNHEY and SVGEGT. The DNA of the CDR3 is TGTGCCAGCAGTTACTACCGGGACAGGGCTTTACCCCTCCACTTT. It is translated as CASSYYRDRALPLHF.

This clonotype was picked up a small number of times. V and J are TRBV11-2 and TRBJ2-5, with 10 bases fitting TRBD2. The CDR3 is made up of 18 amino acids. Germline V gene lookup returns CDR1 SGHAT and CDR2 FQNNGV. Trimming cost V 4 bases and J 4 bases; bases outside gene matches: 15. Here the CDR3 DNA reads TGTGCCAGCAGCTCCTCTCCACGGAGCGGGGGGGGACGAGAGACCCAGTACTTC. It is translated as CASSSSPRSGGGRETQYF. The variable domain in full, completed from reference TRBV11-2 and TRBJ2-5, reads EAGVAQSPRYKIIEKRQSVAFWCNPISGHATLYWYQQILGQGPKLLIQFQNNGVVDDSQLPKDRFSAERLKGVDSTLKIQPAKLEDSAVYLCASSSSPRSGGGRETQYFGPGTRLLVL.

This clonotype was detected a few times. The chain links TRBV19 to TRBJ2-1; D remains ambiguous. Germline CDR1 and CDR2: LNHDA and SQIVND (reference sequence). The germline V and J ends were trimmed by 10 bases and 9 bases, with 13 bases remaining between them. The CDR3 consists of 11 residues. The CDR3 DNA reads TGTGCCACCCAACGGGCCACTGAGCAGTTCTTC. Its translation is CATQRATEQFF.

In its sample, this clonotype was seen many times. The chain recombines TRBV11-2 with TRBJ2-3; 10 nucleotides agree with TRBD2. The CDR3 is 19 amino acids. The ends lost 5 bases at V and 1 base at J; junction bases unmatched: 15. Germline assignment: CDR1 SGHAT and CDR2 FQNNGV. The CDR3 region has the DNA TGTGCCAGCAGCCTAAGAGCGAGCGGGAGGGCCTTCCGCACAGATACGCAGTATTTT. Its protein product is CASSLRASGRAFRTDTQYF.

This clonotype was observed a few times. J is TRBJ1-2 and V is TRBV6-1; 7 nucleotides align to TRBD1. This CDR3 contains 13 residues. Germline assignment: CDR1 MNHNS and CDR2 SASEGT. The V segment lost 6 bases and the J segment 5 bases; nucleotides outside the gene matches: 6. The chain's CDR3 is CASRGGQAYGYTF. The CDR3 region has the DNA TGTGCCAGCAGAGGAGGACAGGCGTATGGCTACACCTTC.